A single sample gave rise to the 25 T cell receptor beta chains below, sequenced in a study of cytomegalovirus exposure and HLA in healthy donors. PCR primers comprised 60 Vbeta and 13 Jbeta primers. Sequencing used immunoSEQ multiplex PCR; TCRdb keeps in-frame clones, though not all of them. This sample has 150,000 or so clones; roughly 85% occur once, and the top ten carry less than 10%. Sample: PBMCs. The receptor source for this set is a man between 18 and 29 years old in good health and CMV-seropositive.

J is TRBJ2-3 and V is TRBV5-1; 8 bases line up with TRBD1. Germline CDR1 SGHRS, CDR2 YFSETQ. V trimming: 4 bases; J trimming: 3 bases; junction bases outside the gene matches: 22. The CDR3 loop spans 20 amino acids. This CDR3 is CASSPNIMALTDRATDTQYF. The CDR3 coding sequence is TGCGCCAGCAGCCCGAATATAATGGCCCTAACGGACAGGGCGACAGATACGCAGTATTTT.

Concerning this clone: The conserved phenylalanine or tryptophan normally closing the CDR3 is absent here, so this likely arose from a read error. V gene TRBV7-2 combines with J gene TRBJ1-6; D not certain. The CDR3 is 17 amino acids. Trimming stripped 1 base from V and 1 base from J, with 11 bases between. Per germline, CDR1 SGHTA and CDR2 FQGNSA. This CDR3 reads CASSLGGHGSYNSPLHL. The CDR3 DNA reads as TGTGCCAGCAGCTTAGGAGGGCATGGGTCCTATAATTCACCCCTCCACCTT.

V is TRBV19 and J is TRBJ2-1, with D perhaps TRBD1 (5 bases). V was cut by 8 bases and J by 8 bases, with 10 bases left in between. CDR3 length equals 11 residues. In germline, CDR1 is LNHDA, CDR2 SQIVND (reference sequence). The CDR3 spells CASGDSDEQFF. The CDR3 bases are TGTGCCAGTGGCGACAGCGATGAGCAGTTCTTC.

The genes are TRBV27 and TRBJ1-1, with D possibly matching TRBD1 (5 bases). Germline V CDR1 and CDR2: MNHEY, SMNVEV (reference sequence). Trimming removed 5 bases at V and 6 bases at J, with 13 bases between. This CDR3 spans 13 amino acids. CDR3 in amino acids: CASSPLGPPEAFF. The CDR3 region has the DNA TGTGCCAGCAGTCCCCTGGGGCCTCCTGAAGCTTTCTTT.

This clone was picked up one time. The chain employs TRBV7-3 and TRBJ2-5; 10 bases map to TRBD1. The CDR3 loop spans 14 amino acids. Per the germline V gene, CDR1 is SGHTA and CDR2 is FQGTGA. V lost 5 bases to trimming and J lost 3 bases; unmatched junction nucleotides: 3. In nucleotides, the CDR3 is TGTGCCAGCAGCCCGACAGGGGGCGAAGAGACCCAGTACTTC. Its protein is CASSPTGGEETQYF.

CDR3 protein: CASSSTGVNTGELFF. CDR3 in DNA: TGCGCCAGCAGCTCGACAGGGGTGAACACCGGGGAGCTGTTTTTT. J is TRBJ2-2 and V is TRBV5-1, with 8 bases matching TRBD1. V lost 3 bases to trimming and J lost 1 base; unmatched junction nucleotides: 2. This CDR3 is built from 15 residues. Germline loops: CDR1 SGHRS, CDR2 YFSETQ.

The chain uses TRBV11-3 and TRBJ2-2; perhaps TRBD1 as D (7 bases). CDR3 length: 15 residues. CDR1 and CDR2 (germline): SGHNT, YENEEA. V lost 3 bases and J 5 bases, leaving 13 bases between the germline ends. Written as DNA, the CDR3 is TGTGCCAGCAGCTTTAGACAGGGAGGAACCGGGGAGCTGTTTTTT. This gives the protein CASSFRQGGTGELFF.

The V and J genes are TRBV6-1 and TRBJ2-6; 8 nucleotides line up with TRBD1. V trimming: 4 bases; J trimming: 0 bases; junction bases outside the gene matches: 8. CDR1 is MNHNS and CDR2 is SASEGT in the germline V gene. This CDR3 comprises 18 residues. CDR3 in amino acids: CASSVSGQVSSGANVLTF. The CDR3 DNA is TGTGCCAGCAGTGTCTCGGGACAGGTCTCCTCTGGGGCCAACGTCCTGACTTTC.

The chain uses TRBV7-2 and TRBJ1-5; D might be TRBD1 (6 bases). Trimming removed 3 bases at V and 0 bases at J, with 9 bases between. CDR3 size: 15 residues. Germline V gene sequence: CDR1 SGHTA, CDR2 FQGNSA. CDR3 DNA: TGTGCCAGCAGCTTGGACAGCTATAGCAATCAGCCCCAGCATTTT. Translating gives CASSLDSYSNQPQHF.

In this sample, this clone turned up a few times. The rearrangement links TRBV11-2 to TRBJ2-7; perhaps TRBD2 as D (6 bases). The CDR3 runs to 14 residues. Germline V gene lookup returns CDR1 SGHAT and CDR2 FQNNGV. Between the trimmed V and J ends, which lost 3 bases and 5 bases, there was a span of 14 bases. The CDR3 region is CASSFTGGSDEQYF. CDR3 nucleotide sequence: TGTGCCAGCAGCTTTACCGGGGGATCAGACGAGCAGTACTTC.

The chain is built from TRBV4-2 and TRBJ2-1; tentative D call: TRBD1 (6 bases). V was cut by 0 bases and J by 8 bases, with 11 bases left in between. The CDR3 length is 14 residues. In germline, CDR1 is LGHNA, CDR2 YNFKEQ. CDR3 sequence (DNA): TGTGCCAGCAGCCAAGAGGGGGCAGCCTATGAGCAGTTCTTC. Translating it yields CASSQEGAAYEQFF.

The CDR3 is CASSLTYNEQFF. In DNA, the CDR3 is TGTGCCAGCAGCCTAACCTACAATGAGCAGTTCTTC. This chain uses TRBV7-9 with TRBJ2-1; D unclear. Germline V CDR1 and CDR2: SEHNR, FQNEAQ (reference sequence). CDR3 size: 12 residues. Trimming left V 5 bases short and J 2 bases short, with 4 bases between.

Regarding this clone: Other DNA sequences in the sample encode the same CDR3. CDR3 residues: CASSLAGTYEQYF. CDR3 sequence (DNA): TGCGCCAGCAGCTTGGCGGGAACCTACGAGCAGTACTTC. The chain couples TRBV5-1 to TRBJ2-7; D may be TRBD2 (5 bases). CDR1 and CDR2 from the germline V gene are SGHRS and YFSETQ. V was pared by 0 bases and J by 2 bases, with 6 bases between. This CDR3 comprises 13 residues.

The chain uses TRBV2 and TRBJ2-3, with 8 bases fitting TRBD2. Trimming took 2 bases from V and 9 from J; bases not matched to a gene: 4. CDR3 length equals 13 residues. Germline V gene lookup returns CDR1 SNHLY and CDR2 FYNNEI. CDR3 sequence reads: CASSESLAGTQYF. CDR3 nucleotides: TGTGCCAGCAGTGAATCCCTAGCGGGCACGCAGTATTTT.

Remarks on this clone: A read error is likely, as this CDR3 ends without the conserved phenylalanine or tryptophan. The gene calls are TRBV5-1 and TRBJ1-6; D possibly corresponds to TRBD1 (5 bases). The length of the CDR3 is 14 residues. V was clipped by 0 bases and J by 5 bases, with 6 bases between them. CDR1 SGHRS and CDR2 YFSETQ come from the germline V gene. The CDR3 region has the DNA TGCGCCAGCAGCTTGGGGGGGGATAATTCACCCCTCCACCTT. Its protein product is CASSLGGDNSPLHL.

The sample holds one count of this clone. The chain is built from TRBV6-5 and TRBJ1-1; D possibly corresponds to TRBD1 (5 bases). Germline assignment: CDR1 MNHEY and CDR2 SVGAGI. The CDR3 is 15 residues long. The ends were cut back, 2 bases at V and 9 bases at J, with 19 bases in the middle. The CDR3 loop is CASSYTYNRKHQAFF. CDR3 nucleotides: TGTGCCAGCAGTTACACCTATAACAGGAAGCATCAAGCTTTCTTT.

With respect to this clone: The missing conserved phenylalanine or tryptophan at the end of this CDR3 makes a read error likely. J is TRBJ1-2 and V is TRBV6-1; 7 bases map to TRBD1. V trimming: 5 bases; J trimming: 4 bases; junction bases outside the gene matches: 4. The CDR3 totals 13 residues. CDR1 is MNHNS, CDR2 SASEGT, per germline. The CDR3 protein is CASSSTGAYGYTS. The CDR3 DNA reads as TGTGCCAGCAGTTCAACAGGGGCCTATGGCTACACCTCC.

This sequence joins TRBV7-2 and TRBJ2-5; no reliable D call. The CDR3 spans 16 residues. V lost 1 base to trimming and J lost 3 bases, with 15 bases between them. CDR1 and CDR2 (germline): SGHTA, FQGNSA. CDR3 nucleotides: TGTGCCAGCAGCTTAGAACTTGGGCGAACCAAAGAGACCCAGTACTTC. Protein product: CASSLELGRTKETQYF.

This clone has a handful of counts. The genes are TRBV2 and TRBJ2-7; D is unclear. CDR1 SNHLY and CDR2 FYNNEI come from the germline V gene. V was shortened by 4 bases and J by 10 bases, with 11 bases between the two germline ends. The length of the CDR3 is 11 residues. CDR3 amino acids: CASSGGPRQYF. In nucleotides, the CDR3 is TGTGCCAGCAGTGGAGGCCCCCGTCAGTACTTC. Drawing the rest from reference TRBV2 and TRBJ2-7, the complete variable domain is EPEVTQTPSHQVTQMGQEVILRCVPISNHLYFYWYRQILGQKVEFLVSFYNNEISEKSEIFDDQFSVERPDGSNFTLKIRSTKLEDSAMYFCASSGGPRQYFGPGTRLTVT.

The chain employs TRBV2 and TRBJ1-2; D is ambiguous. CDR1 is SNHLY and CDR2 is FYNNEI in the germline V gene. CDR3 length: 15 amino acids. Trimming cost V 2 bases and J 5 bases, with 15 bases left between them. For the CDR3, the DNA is TGTGCCAGCAGTGAATCTGGACGGACTGCATATGGCTACACCTTC. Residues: CASSESGRTAYGYTF.

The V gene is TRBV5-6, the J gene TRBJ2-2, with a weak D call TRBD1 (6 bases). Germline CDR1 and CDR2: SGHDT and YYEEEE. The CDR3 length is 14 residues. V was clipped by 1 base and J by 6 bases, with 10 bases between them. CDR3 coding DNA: TGTGCCAGCAGCTTGTCCAGGGGCCCCGGGGAGCTGTTTTTT. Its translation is CASSLSRGPGELFF.

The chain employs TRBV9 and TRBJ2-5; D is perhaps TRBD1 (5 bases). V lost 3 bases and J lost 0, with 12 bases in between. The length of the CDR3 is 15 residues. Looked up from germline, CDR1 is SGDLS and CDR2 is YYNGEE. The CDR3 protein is CASSEDSSYQETQYF. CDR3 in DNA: TGTGCCAGCAGCGAAGACAGTTCGTACCAAGAGACCCAGTACTTC.

For the CDR3, the DNA is TGCGCCAGCAGCTTGGGTGGACAGCTAAACACTGAAGCTTTCTTT. Translated, it gives CASSLGGQLNTEAFF. This chain connects TRBV5-1 to TRBJ1-1; D might be TRBD1 (6 bases). V dropped 0 bases and J dropped 2 bases, with 11 bases sitting between them. The CDR3 loop spans 15 amino acids. The germline V gene encodes CDR1 SGHRS and CDR2 YFSETQ.

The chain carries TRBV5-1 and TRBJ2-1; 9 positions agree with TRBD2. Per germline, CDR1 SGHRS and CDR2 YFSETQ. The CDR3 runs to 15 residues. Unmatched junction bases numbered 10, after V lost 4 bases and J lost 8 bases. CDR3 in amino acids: CASSIQRTSVDEQFF. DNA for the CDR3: TGCGCCAGCAGCATCCAGCGGACTAGCGTCGATGAGCAGTTCTTC.

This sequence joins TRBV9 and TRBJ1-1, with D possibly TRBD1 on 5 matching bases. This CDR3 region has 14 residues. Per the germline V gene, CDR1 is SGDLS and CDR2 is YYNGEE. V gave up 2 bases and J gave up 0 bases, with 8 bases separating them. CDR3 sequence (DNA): TGTGCCAGCAGCGTGGGGCGGATGAACACTGAAGCTTTCTTT. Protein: CASSVGRMNTEAFF.